The present T cell receptor beta chain was sequenced within a study of T cell responses to AZD1222 COVID-19 vaccine (TCRdb year 2021). For context, the study as a whole: AZD1222 recipients whose second dose came at about 4 weeks and those whose second dose came at about 12 weeks were combined into one group, since spike-specific TCR depth and breadth did not differ between the two schedules. A total of about 240 trial participants underwent TCR sequencing, of whom around 200 received two doses of AZD1222 and about 25 received two doses of the MenACWY control vaccine. Trial participants were enrolled by age into subgroups of 18-55, 56-69 and 70-plus years, and around 150, 28 and 57 TCR-sequenced participants, respectively, were included in these subgroups. Results and caveats for the whole study, not just this receptor: A significant rise in spike-specific TCR breadth and depth was observed after two AZD1222 doses relative to day 0 and relative to MenACWY recipients. Only five to seven AZD1222 recipients were SARS-CoV-2 seropositive at baseline, limiting conclusions about previously exposed vaccinees. Reportedly, close to half of the unique spike-specific TCRs recognized epitopes lying outside the regions that are mutated in the B.1.351 and B.1.1.7 variants. Because no day 14 peak-response samples were available, repertoires were characterized only after the peak T cell response. Participants were mostly white British and included more females than males, and it was suggested by the authors that clonal diversity may have been underestimated. The whole spike protein was spanned by vaccine-associated CD4 TCRs, and dominant responses were seen in regions 160-218 and 743-854. In the small 56-69-year group, the increase in depth fell short of significance, most likely because of low power.

Details on this clone: Its antigen is still unknown. Base qualities are missing; no much larger clone stands one base away.

The CDR3 regions of human TCRbeta chains were analyzed by immunosequencing. The published analysis was carried out like this. TCRs in the repertoires were matched against a reference library of SARS-CoV-2-specific TCRs that had been generated with the MIRA antigen-specificity platform. Breadth was defined as the fraction of unique TCRs that were SARS-CoV-2-associated, and depth was defined as the fraction of total T cells that were SARS-CoV-2-associated. Using the MIRA data, each spike-specific TCR was mapped to the spike region that the TCR reacts to and placed in a CD4 or CD8 class. Log10-transformed breadth and depth values were compared by one-way ANOVA with Sidak's multiple comparisons tests. As stored in TCRdb, this immuneACCESS dataset retains in-frame rearrangements with V and J assigned. A fraction of the clones does not appear; measured against another copy, unresolved V genes explain less than half of the discrepancy, and the remainder lacks a known reason. Clonal size and the V and J genes are those of that table, whereas D and trimming came from the DNA. The sample has just over 65,000 clones on record, roughly 87% of them singletons. Approximately 15% of the sample goes to the ten largest clones.

Per the publication, the time point label means: baseline before first vaccination. Vaccinee samples came from UK trials COV001 and COV002, including a single-blind randomized controlled phase 2/3 trial of AZD1222 (ChAdOx1 nCoV-19) in healthy adults. Trial participant PBMC samples were collected at day 0 and day 28 after the second dose for TCRbeta chain sequencing. This TCR was sampled from an adult in good health. The starting material was peripheral blood, obtained on day 0 of AZD1222 vaccination.

CDR3 region: CATSDEKAGVGGELFF. The DNA sequence is TGTGCCACCAGTGATGAGAAAGCGGGAGTGGGCGGGGAGCTGTTTTTT. The rearrangement combines TRBV24-1 with TRBJ2-2; TRBD2 fits 8 bases in the junction. From its cysteine to its phenylalanine, the CDR3 spans 16 amino acids. The kept DNA is CDR3 alone, 48 bases in frame from the first base. Germline trimming: 3 bases from V, 7 bases from J; junction bases outside gene matches: 9. Based on the germline V gene, the CDR1 and CDR2 sequences are KGHDR and SFDVKD.